The 8 T cell receptor beta chains presented below share a single source sample, sequenced in a study of T cells in Graves' hyperthyroidism and ophthalmopathy. The source material, RNA transcripts, was used to amplify TCR beta CDR3 regions. A set of HTBI primers served as the primers for a first-round RT-PCR of the TCR CDR3. TCRdb re-derived calls from the multiplex PCR reads in MiXCR, one entry per CDR3 protein. The data contain about 350,000 distinct CDR3 sequences, around 18% of them singletons. The sequenced sample consisted of blood. These receptors were taken from a woman in her 40s with Graves' ophthalmopathy.

This clonotype was observed many times. The rearrangement uses TRBV27 and TRBJ2-7, with a weak D call TRBD1 (6 bases). Germline-derived CDR1 and CDR2 are MNHEY and SMNVEV (reference sequence). V lost 8 bases and J lost 4, with 18 bases in between. This CDR3 region has 14 residues. CDR3 sequence: CASARQVRTYEQYF. The CDR3 DNA is TGTGCCAGCGCCAGACAGGTTCGCACTTACGAGCAGTACTTC.

In this sample, this clonotype turned up many times. The rearrangement uses TRBV24-1 and TRBJ2-7; D gene unclear. V was clipped by 1 base and J by 5 bases, with 8 bases between them. Germline CDR1 is KGHDR and CDR2 is SFDVKD. This CDR3 comprises 13 residues. The CDR3 region is CATSDFVQDEQYF. The DNA for the CDR3 is TGTGCCACCAGTGATTTCGTCCAAGACGAGCAGTACTTC.

The table lists this clonotype with a few counts. The chain joins TRBV18 to TRBJ2-7; either TRBD1 or TRBD2 may supply D (5 bases each). Germline CDR1 KGHSH, CDR2 LQKENI. The CDR3 has 14 residues. Deletions cut 3 bases from V and 6 bases from J, with 15 bases between. The CDR3 DNA reads as TGTGCCAGCTCACCGAGGCAGGGAGATAGCGAGCAGTACTTC. Translation gives CASSPRQGDSEQYF. Full variable domain (remainder filled in from reference TRBV18 and TRBJ2-7): NAGVMQNPRHLVRRRGQEARLRCSPMKGHSHVYWYRQLPEEGLKFMVYLQKENIIDESGMPKERFSAEFPKEGPSILRIQQVVRGDSAAYFCASSPRQGDSEQYFGPGTRLTVT.

The chain uses TRBV6-5 and TRBJ1-6, with 7 bases identical to TRBD1. The ends lost 2 bases at V and 8 bases at J; junction bases unmatched: 3. The CDR3 has 14 amino acids. Germline CDR1 reads MNHEY; CDR2 reads SVGAGI. The CDR3 DNA follows: TGTGCCAGCAGTTACAGACAGGGTGATTCACCCCTCCACTTT. It is translated as CASSYRQGDSPLHF.

Many counts were recorded for this clonotype. The rearrangement joins TRBV6-2 or TRBV6-3 to TRBJ2-7; D might be TRBD1 (6 bases). Germline V gene lookup returns CDR1 MNHEY and CDR2 SVGEGT. This CDR3 region has 12 residues. Between the trimmed V and J ends, which lost 6 bases and 4 bases, there was a span of 10 bases. Here the CDR3 reads CASSTDSYEQYF. In DNA form, the CDR3 reads TGTGCCAGCAGCACGGACAGTTACGAGCAGTACTTC.

This clonotype was observed at least ten times. V usage is TRBV6-5 and J usage is TRBJ2-7, with 10 bases aligning to TRBD2. Germline lookup yields CDR1 MNHEY and CDR2 SVGAGI. This CDR3 spans 15 amino acids. V shed 5 bases, J shed 4 bases, and the junction held 8 bases outside the gene matches. CDR3 sequence reads: CASSPGPSGSYEQYF. The CDR3 nucleotides are TGTGCCAGCAGTCCGGGGCCTAGCGGGAGTTACGAGCAGTACTTC.

J is TRBJ1-5 and V is TRBV6-2 or TRBV6-3, with D perhaps TRBD1 (6 bases). Trimming pared 0 bases from V and 0 bases from J, leaving 18 bases between. CDR3 length: 19 amino acids. Looked up from germline, CDR1 is MNHEY and CDR2 is SVGEGT. The CDR3 DNA follows: TGTGCCAGCAGTTACTCTCACCGGGGGGCAGATTATAGCAATCAGCCCCAGCATTTT. Translation: CASSYSHRGADYSNQPQHF.

The chain employs TRBV7-3 and TRBJ2-2; D unresolved. The CDR3 loop spans 14 amino acids. Trimming took off 3 bases at V and 6 bases at J, with 11 bases between the two ends. CDR1 SGHTA and CDR2 FQGTGA come from the germline V gene. The DNA of the CDR3 is TGTGCCAGCAGCTTGGGCTATGGGGCCGGGGAGCTGTTTTTT. Its translation is CASSLGYGAGELFF. Full variable domain (rest looked up from reference TRBV7-3 and TRBJ2-2): GAGVSQTPSNKVTEKGKYVELRCDPISGHTALYWYRQSLGQGPEFLIYFQGTGAADDSGLPNDRFFAVRPEGSVSTLKIQRTERGDSAVYLCASSLGYGAGELFFGEGSRLTVL.